What follows are 30 T cell receptor beta chains derived from one specimen sequenced in a study of cytomegalovirus exposure and HLA in healthy donors. Using immunoSEQ multiplex PCR, the repertoire was profiled, and TCRdb retains in-frame clones only, with some absent. The data show around 350,000 clones, 86% seen once. The sample taken for sequencing was PBMCs. These receptors all come from a woman aged 18-29 years in good health and CMV-seronegative.

The chain employs TRBV27 and TRBJ2-1, with 13 bases aligning to TRBD2. The junction had 5 bases not matched to a gene; V was cut back by 2 bases and J by 7 bases. Germline loops: CDR1 MNHEY, CDR2 SMNVEV (reference sequence). CDR3 length: 16 amino acids. The CDR3 bases are TGTGCCAGCAGTTTACTTGGACTAGCGGGGGTAAATGAGCAGTTCTTC. The encoded protein is CASSLLGLAGVNEQFF.

The CDR3 sequence is CASSPHVPGLAGRYNEQFF. For the CDR3, the DNA is TGTGCCAGCAGCCCCCATGTCCCGGGACTAGCGGGGAGGTACAATGAGCAGTTCTTC. This chain joins TRBV7-8 and TRBJ2-1; 13 nucleotides align to TRBD2. The V gene's germline CDR1 is SGHVS and CDR2 FQNEAQ. Unmatched junction bases numbered 14, after V lost 5 bases and J lost 4 bases. CDR3 size: 19 residues.

V and J are TRBV4-1 and TRBJ2-1; tentatively, D is TRBD1 (5 bases). V lost 0 bases to trimming and J lost 2 bases, with 11 bases between them. Germline CDR1 is MGHRA and CDR2 is YSYEKL. This CDR3 has 16 amino acids. DNA for the CDR3: TGCGCCAGCAGCCAAGATAGGGCAGGGCCCTACAATGAGCAGTTCTTC. This codes for CASSQDRAGPYNEQFF.

The chain is built from TRBV10-1 and TRBJ2-7; 12 nucleotides line up with TRBD2. The CDR3 loop spans 16 amino acids. Germline V CDR1 and CDR2: WNHNN, SYGVQD (reference sequence). Unmatched junction bases numbered 7, after V lost 0 bases and J lost 7 bases. CDR3 loop: CASSESVTSGSREQYF. The CDR3 region has the DNA TGCGCCAGCAGTGAGTCTGTGACTAGCGGGAGTCGGGAGCAGTACTTC.

V gene TRBV10-3 combines with J gene TRBJ2-2; D is possibly TRBD2 (6 bases). Trimming took off 3 bases at V and 7 bases at J, with 18 bases between the two ends. This CDR3 has 16 amino acids. Germline V lookup: CDR1 ENHRY, CDR2 SYGVKD. CDR3 bases: TGTGCCATCAGTGACCCCCGGGTCAGGAGGGGCGGGGAGCTGTTTTTT. Its translation: CAISDPRVRRGGELFF.

The chain is built from TRBV4-1 and TRBJ2-2, with 9 nucleotides matching TRBD1. The CDR3 is 16 residues long. Germline V CDR1 and CDR2: MGHRA, YSYEKL. The J segment lost 3 bases and the V segment lost 2 bases, leaving 4 bases of the junction unmatched. CDR3 DNA: TGCGCCAGCAGCCAAACCGGGACAGGGCACACCGGGGAGCTGTTTTTT. Translation: CASSQTGTGHTGELFF.

The V gene is TRBV5-1, the J gene TRBJ2-7; TRBD2 agrees at 7 bases. CDR3 length: 17 residues. Germline CDR1 and CDR2: SGHRS and YFSETQ. J lost 0 bases, V lost 0 bases, and 9 bases had no gene match. CDR3 amino acids: CASSLVETSETSYEQYF. DNA of the CDR3: TGCGCCAGCAGCTTGGTAGAAACTAGCGAAACCTCCTACGAGCAGTACTTC.

The chain joins TRBV5-6 to TRBJ2-3; D is perhaps TRBD2 (7 bases). There are 15 residues in the CDR3. V lost 2 bases, J lost 3 bases, and 13 bases lay in between. Germline lookup yields CDR1 SGHDT and CDR2 YYEEEE. Written as DNA, the CDR3 is TGTGCCAGCAGCTTCGCAGGGGAGGGTACAGATACGCAGTATTTT. As protein: CASSFAGEGTDTQYF. Using reference TRBV5-6 and TRBJ2-3 for the parts outside the CDR3, the full variable domain is DAGVTQSPTHLIKTRGQQVTLRCSPKSGHDTVSWYQQALGQGPQFIFQYYEEEERQRGNFPDRFSGHQFPNYSSELNVNALLLGDSALYLCASSFAGEGTDTQYFGPGTRLTVL.

The CDR3 DNA is TGTGCCAGCAGTTTGGGGAGGAACACAGATACGCAGTATTTT. It encodes CASSLGRNTDTQYF. This chain connects TRBV6-5 to TRBJ2-3; tentatively, D is TRBD2 (6 bases). The CDR3 has 14 amino acids. V lost 4 bases to trimming and J lost 2 bases, with 10 bases between them. CDR1 is MNHEY, CDR2 SVGAGI, per germline.

The rearrangement links TRBV5-4 to TRBJ2-2; TRBD2 matches at 7 bases. Germline V CDR1 and CDR2: SGHNT, YYREEE (reference sequence). The CDR3 consists of 15 residues. Trimming at V came to 3 bases and at J to 1 base, leaving 3 bases not matched to a gene. CDR3: CASSYGRKNTGELFF. Here the CDR3 DNA reads TGTGCCAGCAGCTACGGGAGGAAGAACACCGGGGAGCTGTTTTTT. Full variable domain (outside the CDR3, taken from reference TRBV5-4 and TRBJ2-2): ETGVTQSPTHLIKTRGQQVTLRCSSQSGHNTVSWYQQALGQGPQFIFQYYREEENGRGNFPPRFSGLQFPNYSSELNVNALELDDSALYLCASSYGRKNTGELFFGEGSRLTVL.

This sequence joins TRBV29-1 and TRBJ2-7; tentative D call: TRBD2 (5 bases). In germline, CDR1 is SQVTM, CDR2 ANQGSEA. This CDR3 is 17 amino acids long. V dropped 0 bases and J dropped 0 bases, with 18 bases sitting between them. CDR3 residues: CSVEEGHPSEGSYEQYF. CDR3 DNA: TGCAGCGTTGAAGAAGGGCACCCGAGCGAGGGCTCCTACGAGCAGTACTTC.

This sequence joins TRBV14 and TRBJ2-1; possibly TRBD2 for D (6 bases). CDR3 length equals 16 residues. With 4 bases removed from V and 9 bases from J, the gap between germline ends came to 22 bases. Per germline, CDR1 SGHDN and CDR2 FVKESK. The CDR3 reads CASSPGLGRGKSEQFF. In DNA, the CDR3 is TGTGCCAGCAGCCCAGGACTGGGGCGGGGTAAATCTGAGCAGTTCTTC.

With respect to this clone: In the same sample, other DNA sequences code for this CDR3. This rearrangement joins TRBV5-1 to TRBJ1-6, with D perhaps TRBD1 (6 bases). The CDR3 spans 14 residues. Germline-derived CDR1 and CDR2 are SGHRS and YFSETQ. V dropped 0 bases and J dropped 8 bases, with 9 bases sitting between them. CDR3 DNA sequence: TGCGCCAGCAGCTTGGGACAGGCTTATTCACCCCTCCACTTT. This encodes CASSLGQAYSPLHF.

The chain is built from TRBV19 and TRBJ1-1, with TRBD1 identical over 9 bases. V lost 6 bases, J lost 6 bases, and 11 bases stayed unmatched. The CDR3 is 15 amino acids. Germline CDR1 is LNHDA and CDR2 is SQIVND (reference sequence). The CDR3, as DNA: TGTGCCAGTAGCCTGACAGGGGGTGTGTTAGCTGAAGCTTTCTTT. This translates into CASSLTGGVLAEAFF.

V usage is TRBV28 and J usage is TRBJ1-4; the match to TRBD1 covers 7 bases. Germline values: CDR1 MDHEN, CDR2 SYDVKM. V shed 8 bases and J 7 bases; nucleotides not matched to a gene: 10. The CDR3 totals 14 residues. The CDR3 bases are TGTGCCAGCCAAACCGACAGGGCGGGTGAAAAACTGTTTTTT. Amino acids: CASQTDRAGEKLFF.

The chain links TRBV6-1 to TRBJ2-7, with D possibly TRBD2 on 7 matching bases. The CDR3 totals 15 residues. Germline V gives CDR1 MNHNS, CDR2 SASEGT. The V and J ends lost 6 bases and 2 bases respectively, with 17 bases between them. In nucleotides, the CDR3 is TGTGCCAGCAGCGGTGGACGGGGGGCCGCCTACGAGCAGTACTTC. This gives the protein CASSGGRGAAYEQYF.

The chain couples TRBV11-2 to TRBJ2-7; TRBD1 might be the D (6 bases). From germline, CDR1 is SGHAT and CDR2 FQNNGV. The CDR3 is 14 residues long. Deletions cut 3 bases from V and 1 base from J, with 10 bases between. DNA of the CDR3: TGTGCCAGCAGCTTTTTAACAGGGTCCTACGAGCAGTACTTC. Protein: CASSFLTGSYEQYF.

This clone was counted at least ten times. This chain joins TRBV2 and TRBJ2-5; a possible D gene is TRBD2 (7 bases). Germline-derived CDR1 and CDR2 are SNHLY and FYNNEI. The V gene lost 7 bases and the J gene lost 2 bases, with 17 bases spanning the gap. The CDR3 covers 15 residues. The CDR3 spells CASTRGGDPQETQYF. In nucleotides, the CDR3 is TGTGCCAGCACCCGAGGGGGGGACCCTCAAGAGACCCAGTACTTC.

The chain combines TRBV11-2 with TRBJ2-1, with D possibly being TRBD2 (6 bases). V lost 5 bases and J 7 bases, leaving 6 bases between the germline ends. CDR3 size: 11 residues. Germline-derived CDR1 and CDR2 are SGHAT and FQNNGV. CDR3 nucleotides: TGTGCCAGCAGCGCGGGGAATGAGCAGTTCTTC. Translation: CASSAGNEQFF.

This chain links TRBV27 with TRBJ1-2; D is unclear. From germline, CDR1 is MNHEY and CDR2 SMNVEV (reference sequence). Trimming cost V 0 bases and J 8 bases, with 10 bases left between them. The CDR3 has 13 residues. The CDR3 spells CASSLSRALGYTF. The CDR3, as DNA: TGTGCCAGCAGTTTATCCCGCGCCTTAGGCTACACCTTC.

The rearrangement uses TRBV5-6 and TRBJ1-3; no definite D call. The germline V gene encodes CDR1 SGHDT and CDR2 YYEEEE. Trimming shortened V by 6 bases and J by 4 bases, and 11 bases separated the two germline ends. CDR3 length: 13 residues. CDR3 bases: TGTGCCAGCACTTTGGGGAGGGGAAACACCATATATTTT. This translates into CASTLGRGNTIYF.

The V gene is TRBV4-1, the J gene TRBJ2-7, with TRBD2 matching 11 bases. The germline V gene encodes CDR1 MGHRA and CDR2 YSYEKL. V was clipped by 0 bases and J by 7 bases; unmatched bases: 8. The CDR3 consists of 16 residues. For the CDR3, the DNA is TGCGCCAGCAGCCAAGATATCCTAGCGGGAGGACGGGAGCAGTACTTC. Translation gives CASSQDILAGGREQYF.

The chain combines TRBV2 with TRBJ2-1; tentatively, D is TRBD1 (6 bases). This CDR3 is built from 12 residues. The germline V gene has CDR1 SNHLY and CDR2 FYNNEI. Trimming left V 8 bases short and J 8 bases short, with 13 bases between. CDR3 DNA: TGTGCCAGCGACCTCCAGGGGTATGAGCAGTTCTTC. It translates to CASDLQGYEQFF.

The chain has TRBV18 and TRBJ2-7; 12 bases are a match to TRBD2. This CDR3 spans 15 amino acids. Per germline, CDR1 KGHSH and CDR2 LQKENI. The J segment lost 7 bases and the V segment lost 6 bases, leaving 10 bases of the junction unmatched. Written as DNA, the CDR3 is TGTGCCAGCTCGTCACTAGCGGGAGGAGCCGCGGAGCAGTACTTC. Encoded protein: CASSSLAGGAAEQYF.

CDR3 sequence (DNA): TGTGCCAGCTCACCCCCGACAGGTTTTTCCTACGAGCAGTACTTC. Its protein is CASSPPTGFSYEQYF. The chain couples TRBV18 to TRBJ2-7, with D maybe TRBD1 (6 bases). This CDR3 contains 15 residues. CDR1 KGHSH and CDR2 LQKENI come from the germline V gene. V was shortened by 3 bases and J by 1 base, with 13 bases between the two germline ends.

CDR3 DNA sequence: TGTGCCAGCAGCCAGGGGACAGATGGCTACACCTTC. Translating gives CASSQGTDGYTF. The gene calls are TRBV4-2 and TRBJ1-2, with TRBD1 matching over 7 bases. The germline V gene has CDR1 LGHNA and CDR2 YNFKEQ. The V segment lost 3 bases and the J segment 6 bases; nucleotides outside the gene matches: 1. CDR3 length equals 12 residues.

This chain uses TRBV9 with TRBJ2-7; the match to TRBD2 covers 14 bases. Germline V gene sequence: CDR1 SGDLS, CDR2 YYNGEE. Trimming at V came to 3 bases and at J to 3 bases, leaving 8 bases not matched to a gene. CDR3 length: 17 residues. The CDR3 sequence: CASSAGTSGSEFYEQYF. The CDR3 region has the DNA TGTGCCAGCAGCGCTGGGACTAGCGGGAGCGAGTTCTACGAGCAGTACTTC.

The chain recombines TRBV25-1 with TRBJ2-5; D gene uncertain. Trimming pared 1 base from V and 1 base from J, leaving 7 bases between. The germline gives CDR1 MGHDK, CDR2 SYGVNS. This CDR3 comprises 14 residues. CDR3 sequence (DNA): TGTGCCAGCAGTGAATCCCACGGCCAAGAGACCCAGTACTTC. Protein sequence: CASSESHGQETQYF.

The chain is built from TRBV4-1 and TRBJ2-3; 9 positions agree with TRBD1. Germline CDR1 is MGHRA and CDR2 is YSYEKL. This CDR3 spans 15 amino acids. Trimming at V came to 5 bases and at J to 1 base, leaving 4 bases not matched to a gene. CDR3 nucleotides: TGCGCCAGCAGCTCTCGGACAGGGGGCACAGATACGCAGTATTTT. This translates into CASSSRTGGTDTQYF.

The chain carries TRBV10-2 and TRBJ1-5; D not resolved. CDR1 is WSHSY, CDR2 SAAADI, per germline. The V end lost 3 bases, the J end lost 7 bases, and 10 bases lay between the germline ends. CDR3 size: 13 residues. The CDR3 reads CASSDSGWQPQHF. In DNA, the CDR3 is TGCGCCAGCAGTGACTCGGGGTGGCAGCCCCAGCATTTT.